This record looks at one TCR beta chain sequence and its context. CDR1 and CDR2 from the germline V gene are LNHDA and SQIVND (reference sequence). V lost 3 bases, J lost 8 bases, and 16 bases lay in between. The CDR3 totals 14 residues. The sample comes from a study of blood T cell repertoires in COVID-19. Study-wide background: Acute and convalescent COVID-19 samples came from the United States, Italy and Spain. The analysed material was cDNA or gDNA that came from T cells, B-cell-depleted T cells, or PBMCs.

Authors' methods: Estimated nucleated cell counts came from reference gene primer amplification. TCRdb's copy holds only in-frame clones and misses some; the assay was immunoSEQ multiplex PCR. From that table come the V and J calls and clone size; the DNA was used to work out D and trimming. The repertoire has 150,000 or so clones, about 86% of them found once; the top ten carry 3% to 4%. This clonotype was obtained from a woman in her seventies with acute or convalescent COVID-19. V usage is TRBV19 and J usage is TRBJ1-1; a possible D gene is TRBD1 (6 bases). Sequencing was done on a sample of peripheral blood. CDR3 in amino acids: CASSIRNRVVEAFF. In nucleotides, the CDR3 is TGTGCCAGTAGTATTCGCAACAGGGTGGTCGAAGCTTTCTTT.